These 20 T cell receptor beta chains came from one sample sequenced in a study of T-cell reconstitution after alpha-beta-depleted transplantation in children. A library of TCRbeta sequences, prepared with unique molecular identifiers, was generated. Via MiXCR, TCRdb re-called the PCR reads, giving one row per CDR3 protein. The table includes under 350,000 distinct CDR3 sequences, around 9.6% detected once. Sequences were derived from PBMCs from the stem cell graft donor, sampled from the stem cell graft. Every receptor here comes from a human donor who donated a stem cell graft to a child with SCID.

The chain is built from TRBV3-1 and TRBJ1-2, with D possibly being TRBD1 (5 bases). V lost 4 bases and J lost 10, with 10 bases in between. Germline values: CDR1 LGHDT, CDR2 YNNKEL (reference sequence). The CDR3 has 11 residues. In nucleotides, the CDR3 is TGTGCCAGCAGCCGGGACGCCTCCTACACCTTC. It specifies CASSRDASYTF. The entire variable domain, with the rest obtained from reference TRBV3-1 and TRBJ1-2, is as follows: DTAVSQTPKYLVTQMGNDKSIKCEQNLGHDTMYWYKQDSKKFLKIMFSYNNKELIINETVPNRFSPKSPDKAHLNLHINSLELGDSAVYFCASSRDASYTFGSGTRLTVV.

The chain recombines TRBV9 with TRBJ2-7; maybe TRBD1 (5 bases). V was shortened by 5 bases and J by 0 bases, with 9 bases between the two germline ends. Germline CDR1 SGDLS, CDR2 YYNGEE. CDR3 length: 13 residues. Here the CDR3 DNA reads TGTGCCAGCAGTGTGGGGCCCTCCTACGAGCAGTACTTC. Amino acids: CASSVGPSYEQYF.

This clonotype was picked up a small number of times. This sequence joins TRBV20-1 and TRBJ2-2, with a possible D match to TRBD2 (5 bases). Germline V gene sequence: CDR1 DFQATT, CDR2 SNEGSKA (reference sequence). Deletions cut 1 base from V and 2 bases from J, with 11 bases between. CDR3 length: 15 residues. CDR3 bases: TGCAGTGCTAGAGGCCTCGGGGTAAACACCGGGGAGCTGTTTTTT. Protein: CSARGLGVNTGELFF.

V gene TRBV20-1 combines with J gene TRBJ2-7; D unclear. Between the trimmed V and J ends, which lost 1 base and 5 bases, there was a span of 9 bases. This CDR3 contains 12 residues. Looked up from germline, CDR1 is DFQATT and CDR2 is SNEGSKA (reference sequence). CDR3 DNA: TGCAGTGCTAGAGTAAGATATGACGAGCAGTACTTC. Amino acids: CSARVRYDEQYF.

This clonotype was picked up a small number of times. This CDR3 reads CSAFGGAADTQYF. In nucleotides, the CDR3 is TGCAGTGCTTTTGGGGGGGCGGCAGATACGCAGTATTTT. The chain recombines TRBV20-1 with TRBJ2-3, with D maybe TRBD2 (7 bases). V lost 5 bases and J lost 4, with 13 bases in between. This CDR3 comprises 13 residues. Germline values: CDR1 DFQATT, CDR2 SNEGSKA (reference sequence).

This clonotype came up a few times. The CDR3 sequence: CASSFVYEAFF. The CDR3 bases are TGTGCCAGCAGCTTCGTTTACGAAGCTTTCTTT. The rearrangement links TRBV5-5 to TRBJ1-1; D gene uncertain. Trimming shortened V by 2 bases and J by 8 bases, and 7 bases separated the two germline ends. Germline CDR1 is SGHKS and CDR2 is YYEKEE (reference sequence). This CDR3 region has 11 residues.

This clonotype has at least ten counts. V usage is TRBV29-1 and J usage is TRBJ2-3, with 8 bases aligning to TRBD1. Germline V gene lookup returns CDR1 SQVTM and CDR2 ANQGSEA. The CDR3 is 13 amino acids. V dropped 3 bases and J dropped 7; count of bases not matched to a gene: 6. The DNA for the CDR3 is TGCAGCGTTGAGTGGACAGGGACAAATACGCAGTATTTT. Translation: CSVEWTGTNTQYF.

This clonotype was counted between two and nine times. The CDR3 protein is CSASPWDRGLSGNTIYF. CDR3 DNA: TGCAGTGCTAGCCCTTGGGACAGGGGCCTTTCTGGAAACACCATATATTTT. J is TRBJ1-3 and V is TRBV20-1, with 10 bases fitting TRBD1. V lost 3 bases, J lost 1 base, and 9 bases stayed unmatched. The CDR3 has 17 residues. Germline-derived CDR1 and CDR2 are DFQATT and SNEGSKA (reference sequence).

A few counts support this clonotype. This sequence joins TRBV7-8 and TRBJ2-7, with 8 bases lining up with TRBD2. This CDR3 spans 14 amino acids. V was clipped by 5 bases and J by 6 bases; unmatched bases: 9. CDR1 is SGHVS and CDR2 is FQNEAQ in the germline V gene. The CDR3 DNA is TGTGCCAGCAGCCCTACGGGGGGGGCGGGCGAGCAGTACTTC. Protein product: CASSPTGGAGEQYF.

There are a few counts of this clonotype. The chain recombines TRBV25-1 with TRBJ2-2; 10 bases map to TRBD2. Per germline, CDR1 MGHDK and CDR2 SYGVNS. CDR3 size: 16 residues. Unmatched junction bases numbered 12, after V lost 7 bases and J lost 7 bases. In DNA form, the CDR3 reads TGTGCCAGCATCCCTTCCAGCGGGGGGGCCGGCGGGGAGCTGTTTTTT. This codes for CASIPSSGGAGGELFF.

The CDR3 region has the DNA TGTGCCAGCAGCTTGAGGGGAAGTTGGACTGAAGCTTTCTTT. Its protein product is CASSLRGSWTEAFF. V is TRBV5-5 and J is TRBJ1-1, with D perhaps TRBD1 (5 bases). Looked up from germline, CDR1 is SGHKS and CDR2 is YYEKEE (reference sequence). V gave up 1 base and J gave up 5 bases, with 12 bases separating them. This CDR3 has 14 amino acids.

The CDR3 protein is CASSLGPSGSSYNEQFF. CDR3 nucleotides: TGCGCCAGCAGCTTGGGACCGTCGGGGAGCTCCTACAATGAGCAGTTCTTC. V is TRBV5-1 and J is TRBJ2-1; D might be TRBD2 (5 bases). V lost 0 bases and J lost 0, with 13 bases in between. The CDR3 runs to 17 residues. Looked up from germline, CDR1 is SGHRS and CDR2 is YFSETQ. Filled out from reference TRBV5-1 and TRBJ2-1, the complete variable domain reads KAGVTQTPRYLIKTRGQQVTLSCSPISGHRSVSWYQQTPGQGLQFLFEYFSETQRNKGNFPGRFSGRQFSNSRSEMNVSTLELGDSALYLCASSLGPSGSSYNEQFFGPGTRLTVL.

This clonotype was recorded a few times. The chain combines TRBV15 with TRBJ2-7; 7 nucleotides line up with TRBD2. V trimming: 0 bases; J trimming: 0 bases; junction bases outside the gene matches: 8. This CDR3 spans 17 amino acids. From germline, CDR1 is LNHNV and CDR2 YYDKDF (reference sequence). CDR3 in amino acids: CATSRDGGAGNSYEQYF. In DNA, the CDR3 is TGTGCCACCAGCAGAGATGGGGGAGCGGGGAACTCCTACGAGCAGTACTTC.

This clonotype was counted a few times. The chain employs TRBV20-1 and TRBJ2-1; 8 nucleotides align to TRBD2. Germline V gene sequence: CDR1 DFQATT, CDR2 SNEGSKA (reference sequence). With V trimmed by 3 bases and J by 4 bases, 5 bases remained unmatched. CDR3 length equals 14 residues. CDR3 protein: CSASKAGAYNEQFF. In DNA, the CDR3 is TGCAGTGCTAGTAAAGCGGGGGCTTACAATGAGCAGTTCTTC.

This clonotype was picked up many times. In nucleotides, the CDR3 is TGCAGCGTTGAAGTTGAGGAGGGAATGAACACCGGGGAGCTGTTTTTT. This translates into CSVEVEEGMNTGELFF. The chain employs TRBV29-1 and TRBJ2-2, with D perhaps TRBD2 (6 bases). The ends were cut back, 1 base at V and 1 base at J, with 13 bases in the middle. Looked up from germline, CDR1 is SQVTM and CDR2 is ANQGSEA. This CDR3 comprises 16 residues.

V gene TRBV29-1 combines with J gene TRBJ2-3; D is unresolved. Trimming shortened V by 6 bases and J by 10 bases, and 17 bases separated the two germline ends. The CDR3 is 12 amino acids. Germline loops: CDR1 SQVTM, CDR2 ANQGSEA. CDR3 in DNA: TGCAGCGTCCCCGGGCTCGAGAACGCGCAGTATTTT. Its protein is CSVPGLENAQYF.

J is TRBJ2-5 and V is TRBV14; 15 nucleotides align to TRBD2. The CDR3 extends over 18 amino acids. The germline gives CDR1 SGHDN, CDR2 FVKESK. J was trimmed by 1 base and V by 4 bases; bases with no gene match: 7. This chain's CDR3 is CASSPGLAGGNIQETQYF. For the CDR3, the DNA is TGTGCCAGCAGCCCCGGACTAGCGGGGGGGAACATCCAAGAGACCCAGTACTTC.

This clonotype was counted ten times or more. This chain uses TRBV14 with TRBJ2-7, with TRBD2 as a possible D gene (5 bases). The CDR3 sequence is 15 residues long. The germline CDR1 and CDR2 sequences are SGHDN and FVKESK. V was trimmed by 2 bases and J by 6 bases, leaving 17 bases between them. The CDR3 protein is CASSQHAGVGSEQYF. CDR3 sequence (DNA): TGTGCCAGCAGCCAACATGCCGGTGTTGGGAGCGAGCAGTACTTC.

This clonotype has just a few counts. CDR3 sequence: CASSLESGARREQYF. CDR3 DNA sequence: TGCGCCAGCAGCTTGGAGTCGGGGGCAAGAAGGGAGCAGTACTTC. V gene TRBV5-1 combines with J gene TRBJ2-7, with D perhaps TRBD1 or TRBD2 (6 bases each). Germline-derived CDR1 and CDR2 are SGHRS and YFSETQ. The CDR3 totals 15 residues. The V gene lost 0 bases and the J gene lost 7 bases, with 17 bases spanning the gap.

This clonotype was observed a handful of times. The rearrangement links TRBV2 to TRBJ1-5; D unresolved. The CDR3 is 15 amino acids. CDR1 SNHLY and CDR2 FYNNEI come from the germline V gene. Deletions cut 2 bases from V and 5 bases from J, with 13 bases between. The CDR3 DNA follows: TGTGCCAGCAGTGAAAACAGCCCAGCAGATCAGCCCCAGCATTTT. It is translated as CASSENSPADQPQHF.